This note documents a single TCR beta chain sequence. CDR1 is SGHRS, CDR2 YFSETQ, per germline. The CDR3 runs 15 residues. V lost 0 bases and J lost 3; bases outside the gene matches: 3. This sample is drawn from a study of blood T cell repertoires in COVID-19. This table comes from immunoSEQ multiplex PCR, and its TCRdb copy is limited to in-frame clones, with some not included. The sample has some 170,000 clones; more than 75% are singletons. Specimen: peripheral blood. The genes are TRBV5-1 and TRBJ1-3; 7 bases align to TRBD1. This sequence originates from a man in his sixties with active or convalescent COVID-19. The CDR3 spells CASSLGGGYGNTIYF. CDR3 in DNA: TGCGCCAGCAGCTTGGGAGGGGGCTATGGAAACACCATATATTTT. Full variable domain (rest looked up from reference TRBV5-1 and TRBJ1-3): KAGVTQTPRYLIKTRGQQVTLSCSPISGHRSVSWYQQTPGQGLQFLFEYFSETQRNKGNFPGRFSGRQFSNSRSEMNVSTLELGDSALYLCASSLGGGYGNTIYFGEGSWLTVV.